Each of the 21 T cell receptor beta chains below was sequenced from the same sample in a study of monozygotic twins with inflammatory bowel disease. TCRdb re-called the 5' RACE reads; one entry per CDR3 protein, DNA not given. The sample holds around 370,000 distinct CDR3 sequences. Material: blood. The receptors were sampled from a human donor with ulcerative colitis or Crohn's disease, or a healthy co-twin of an affected twin (not recorded which).

The chain recombines TRBV20-1 with TRBJ2-1; the D gene TCRdb calls, TRBD1, cannot be checked with no DNA. This CDR3 contains 16 residues. The V gene's germline CDR1 is DFQATT and CDR2 SNEGSKA (reference sequence). CDR3 loop: CSARLGAGITYNEQFF.

This chain connects TRBV5-1 to TRBJ2-6; the TCRdb D gene call, TRBD1, has no DNA to confirm it. CDR1 and CDR2 from the germline V gene are SGHRS and YFSETQ. The CDR3 is 18 amino acids. The CDR3 is CASSLALQGPIGANVLTF.

V usage is TRBV19 and J usage is TRBJ2-5; TCRdb's D call of TRBD1 is untestable without DNA. There are 16 residues in the CDR3. The germline gives CDR1 LNHDA, CDR2 SQIVND (reference sequence). The CDR3 reads CASSIPGQGASETQYF. The whole variable domain, filled in from reference TRBV19 and TRBJ2-5, reads DGGITQSPKYLFRKEGQNVTLSCEQNLNHDAMYWYRQDPGQGLRLIYYSQIVNDFQKGDIAEGYSVSREKKESFPLTVTSAQKNPTAFYLCASSIPGQGASETQYFGPGTRLLVL.

The CDR3 region is CASSFQGPDQPQHF. The rearrangement links TRBV7-2 to TRBJ1-5. Germline V gene sequence: CDR1 SGHTA, CDR2 FQGNSA. This CDR3 region has 14 residues.

V gene TRBV6-2 or TRBV6-3 combines with J gene TRBJ1-1; TCRdb reports TRBD1, a call that lacks DNA to check it against. Germline values: CDR1 MNHEY, CDR2 SVGEGT. This CDR3 is built from 13 residues. The CDR3 sequence: CASSYLGTDEAFF.

J is TRBJ2-2 and V is TRBV7-3; TCRdb reports TRBD2, a call that lacks DNA to check it against. Germline V CDR1 and CDR2: SGHTA, FQGTGA. This CDR3 has 16 amino acids. The CDR3 loop reads CASSQKAAGGAGELFF.

J is TRBJ2-1 and V is TRBV20-1; TCRdb's D gene call, TRBD1, goes unchecked for lack of DNA. CDR3 length: 15 amino acids. Germline assignment: CDR1 DFQATT and CDR2 SNEGSKA (reference sequence). CDR3 amino acids: CSARFRDRAINEQFF.

The rearrangement joins TRBV20-1 to TRBJ2-7; TCRdb's D gene call, TRBD1, goes unchecked for lack of DNA. The V gene's germline CDR1 is DFQATT and CDR2 SNEGSKA (reference sequence). The CDR3 is 15 amino acids. The CDR3 protein is CSAESRDRGPYEQYF.

The chain carries TRBV20-1 and TRBJ2-7. This CDR3 has 15 residues. Germline V gives CDR1 DFQATT, CDR2 SNEGSKA (reference sequence). CDR3: CSARKGRAVAYEQYF.

This rearrangement joins TRBV6-5 to TRBJ2-5; absent DNA, TCRdb's TRBD2 call cannot be checked. The CDR3 runs to 16 residues. In germline, CDR1 is MNHEY, CDR2 SVGAGI. CDR3 in amino acids: CASSYVGAGGQETQYF.

V gene TRBV25-1 combines with J gene TRBJ2-3; TCRdb gives TRBD2 as the D gene, but with no DNA this cannot be confirmed. The CDR3 extends over 14 amino acids. In germline, CDR1 is MGHDK, CDR2 SYGVNS. CDR3 amino acids: CASRQRGFTDTQYF.

This chain connects TRBV9 to TRBJ1-2. The CDR3 runs to 14 residues. Per germline, CDR1 SGDLS and CDR2 YYNGEE. CDR3 residues: CASAGLGGNYGYTF.

This chain links TRBV4-1 with TRBJ2-3; absent DNA, TCRdb's TRBD1 call cannot be checked. Germline values: CDR1 MGHRA, CDR2 YSYEKL. This CDR3 is 18 amino acids long. CDR3 sequence: CASSQPHVGGGNTDTQYF.

This chain joins TRBV7-2 and TRBJ2-6; TCRdb proposes TRBD2, but this gene call is untestable without DNA. The CDR3 has 17 residues. The V gene's germline CDR1 is SGHTA and CDR2 FQGNSA. CDR3 protein: CASSLLAGSSGANVLTF.

The rearrangement joins TRBV6-6 to TRBJ1-5. The CDR3 spans 13 residues. CDR1 is MNHNY and CDR2 is SVGAGI in the germline V gene (reference sequence). The CDR3: CASTNDRNQPQHF.

The gene calls are TRBV5-1 and TRBJ2-3. The CDR3 totals 14 residues. Germline CDR1 is SGHRS and CDR2 is YFSETQ. CDR3 amino acids: CASSLQPDTDTQYF.

V and J are TRBV7-9 and TRBJ2-5; TCRdb proposes TRBD2, but this gene call is untestable without DNA. Germline V gene sequence: CDR1 SEHNR, CDR2 FQNEAQ (reference sequence). The CDR3 has 14 residues. The CDR3 sequence: CASSNWELLETQYF.

J is TRBJ2-1 and V is TRBV7-6; TCRdb gives TRBD2 as the D gene, but with no DNA this cannot be confirmed. The CDR3 has 15 amino acids. Germline CDR1 reads SGHVS; CDR2 reads FNYEAQ. The CDR3 spells CASSSGAGGPGEQFF.

This chain joins TRBV11-3 and TRBJ2-2. CDR1 and CDR2 (germline): SGHNT, YENEEA. The CDR3 consists of 15 residues. CDR3 amino acids: CASSFGSPNTGELFF.

The chain is built from TRBV7-9 and TRBJ1-3. Per germline, CDR1 SEHNR and CDR2 FQNEAQ (reference sequence). The CDR3 extends over 13 amino acids. The CDR3 here is CASIVLSGNTIYF.

The rearrangement joins TRBV18 to TRBJ2-1; absent DNA, TCRdb's TRBD1 call cannot be checked. The CDR3 loop spans 18 amino acids. CDR1 is KGHSH and CDR2 is LQKENI in the germline V gene. The CDR3 sequence: CASSPPEGGRVSVVEQFF.